This TCR beta chain was recorded in a study of blood T cell repertoires in COVID-19. Turning to the study itself: The United States, Italy and Spain provided the acute and convalescent COVID-19 samples. PBMCs, B-cell-depleted T cells, or T cells were the source of the cDNA or gDNA that made up the material.

In the authors' workflow: Reference gene primers were amplified, and this amplification served to estimate nucleated cell counts. TCRdb keeps only in-frame clones here, not all; method: immunoSEQ multiplex PCR. The V and J calls and the clone size are those of that table, but D and trimming were determined from the DNA. Of approximately 180,000 clones listed, nearly 80% are singletons. This clone appeared a few times. Trimming cost V 0 bases and J 1 base, with 10 bases left between them. The CDR3 is 15 residues long. From germline, CDR1 is SGHNT and CDR2 YYREEE (reference sequence). The clonotype originates from an older woman with acute or convalescent COVID-19. The specimen was peripheral blood. The chain combines TRBV5-4 with TRBJ1-1, with D unresolved. CDR3 amino acids: CASSLEPGRNTEAFF. The CDR3 DNA is TGTGCCAGCAGCTTGGAACCTGGTAGGAACACTGAAGCTTTCTTT.